This T cell receptor beta chain was obtained from a study of T-cell memory formation after mild COVID-19. Researchers used 5'RACE with constant-segment primers to make TCR alpha and TCR beta cDNA libraries that carry sample barcodes and UMIs. One entry per CDR3 protein results from TCRdb running MiXCR on the 5' RACE reads. The profile shows 270,000 or so distinct CDR3 sequences, 16% of them singletons. Remarks on this clonotype: Its antigen is undetermined.

Looked up from germline, CDR1 is DFQATT and CDR2 is SNEGSKA (reference sequence). The CDR3 consists of 14 residues. Trimming removed 1 base from V and 7 bases from J, with 14 bases in between. Broader study findings: SARS-CoV-2 specificity of second-wave clones peaking day 37 was unconfirmed.

The chain recombines TRBV20-1 with TRBJ1-5, with a tentative D call TRBD1 (5 bases). Material: PBMCs or a T cell subset sorted from them (not recorded which). This clonotype originated in a man aged 18 to 35 who had mild COVID-19 (a few samples of this study predate the infection). Cell type and time point are not known. In DNA form, the CDR3 reads TGCAGTGCTAGAGTAGGGGTCGGAGGGCAGCCCCAGCATTTT. Its translation is CSARVGVGGQPQHF.